The 21 T cell receptor beta chains presented below share a single source sample, sequenced in a study of T cell clusters in autoimmune cytopenias. One tube held mixed TRB-A and TRB-B primer pools for touch-down PCR. TCRdb re-called the multiplex PCR reads; one entry per CDR3 protein, DNA not given. Its table lists around 7,000 distinct CDR3 sequences. TRB was amplified from 250 ng of peripheral blood genomic DNA per sample. In addition, the sample was reused for a study of T cell repertoires in aging, cancer and after chemotherapy.

Sequenced input: peripheral blood. The origin of the receptors is a human donor in good health.

This clonotype ranks as medium-sized in terms of frequency. This chain joins TRBV5-5 and TRBJ2-1; TCRdb picks TRBD2, but there is no DNA to check that call. This CDR3 has 16 residues. CDR1 and CDR2 (germline): SGHKS, YYEKEE (reference sequence). CDR3 amino acids: CASSFLAGSSYNEQFF.

V usage is TRBV14 and J usage is TRBJ2-7; TCRdb names TRBD1, which stays unverified in the absence of DNA. The CDR3 has 12 amino acids. Germline V gene sequence: CDR1 SGHDN, CDR2 FVKESK. The CDR3 reads CASSPTGIKQYF.

This clonotype is identified as medium-sized (0.01 to 0.1%) from frequency. The chain has TRBV5-4 and TRBJ2-3; TCRdb reports TRBD2, a call that lacks DNA to check it against. The germline gives CDR1 SGHNT, CDR2 YYREEE (reference sequence). This CDR3 is built from 19 residues. The chain's CDR3 is CASSTLGTSGRARTDTQYF.

The chain combines TRBV6-1 with TRBJ2-7; TCRdb's D gene call, TRBD2, goes unchecked for lack of DNA. Per the germline V gene, CDR1 is MNHNS and CDR2 is SASEGT. The CDR3 sequence is 15 residues long. The CDR3 spells CASRMEDFTTYEQYF.

Judged by frequency, this clonotype is medium-sized. The chain employs TRBV19 and TRBJ2-2; TCRdb lists TRBD1, though no DNA is available to test this call. The CDR3 covers 17 residues. Germline lookup yields CDR1 LNHDA and CDR2 SQIVND (reference sequence). The chain's CDR3 is CASTPGARSSNTGELFF.

The chain has TRBV12-3 or TRBV12-4 and TRBJ2-3; the TCRdb D gene call, TRBD1, has no DNA to confirm it. The CDR3 is 22 amino acids. CDR3: CASSRGQGGLIFSGRGTDTQYF.

The genes are TRBV5-4 and TRBJ2-1; the D call of TRBD1 rests on TCRdb alone, since no DNA is present to check it. Germline CDR1 is SGHNT and CDR2 is YYREEE (reference sequence). The CDR3 length is 15 residues. The CDR3 reads CASSRRGGGDDEQFF.

The chain uses TRBV27 and TRBJ2-3; TCRdb selects TRBD1, and the lack of DNA leaves this call unchecked. The CDR3 contains 15 residues. Germline V gene lookup returns CDR1 MNHEY and CDR2 SMNVEV (reference sequence). The CDR3 protein is CASRTQGWNTDTQYF.

The V and J genes are TRBV7-2 and TRBJ1-3; TCRdb lists TRBD1, though no DNA is available to test this call. Germline V gene sequence: CDR1 SGHTA, CDR2 FQGNSA. The length of the CDR3 is 14 residues. CDR3 residues: CASSLPLPLNTIYF.

This chain links TRBV5-6 with TRBJ2-1; the TCRdb D gene call, TRBD1, has no DNA to confirm it. The CDR3 extends over 14 amino acids. Germline CDR1 reads SGHDT; CDR2 reads YYEEEE. The CDR3 loop reads CASSAPGGQNEQFF.

The rearrangement uses TRBV5-4 and TRBJ1-1. Germline V lookup: CDR1 SGHNT, CDR2 YYREEE (reference sequence). The CDR3 spans 13 residues. The CDR3 here is CASRETLNTEAFF.

The genes are TRBV24-1 and TRBJ2-3. The germline V gene has CDR1 KGHDR and CDR2 SFDVKD. This CDR3 comprises 12 residues. The CDR3 spells CATSDSPDTQYF.

The genes are TRBV5-6 and TRBJ2-3; TCRdb indicates TRBD2, and absent DNA this call remains unverified. The CDR3 runs 14 residues. The germline gives CDR1 SGHDT, CDR2 YYEEEE. This chain's CDR3 is CASSSLAGDDTQYF.

By frequency, this clonotype registers medium-sized. The J gene is TRBJ2-7, the V gene TRBV29-1; absent DNA, TCRdb's TRBD2 call cannot be checked. Germline V CDR1 and CDR2: SQVTM, ANQGSEA. This CDR3 contains 14 residues. The CDR3 loop is CSVEDRGLAYEQYF.

This clonotype is identified as medium-sized from frequency. The V call is TRBV27, the J call TRBJ2-2. This CDR3 region has 12 residues. Germline V gene data show CDR1 as MNHEY and CDR2 as SMNVEV (reference sequence). The CDR3 reads CASSWNTGELFF.

V usage is TRBV18 and J usage is TRBJ1-1; TCRdb's assignment of TRBD1 cannot be checked, as there is no DNA. This CDR3 has 17 residues. Germline-derived CDR1 and CDR2 are KGHSH and LQKENI. CDR3 amino acids: CASSPRQGARDSTEAFF.

Frequency places this clonotype as medium-sized. V gene TRBV19 combines with J gene TRBJ2-3; TCRdb's assignment of TRBD1 cannot be checked, as there is no DNA. This CDR3 contains 16 residues. CDR1 is LNHDA and CDR2 is SQIVND in the germline V gene (reference sequence). CDR3 region: CASSILRGKGTDTQYF.

CDR3 region: CASSSGTITGYTF. The V gene is TRBV27, the J gene TRBJ1-2. The germline CDR1 and CDR2 sequences are MNHEY and SMNVEV (reference sequence). The CDR3 spans 13 residues.

This clonotype is identified as medium-sized from frequency. The chain has TRBV11-1 and TRBJ2-3. Germline V gene data show CDR1 as SGHAT and CDR2 as FQDESV (reference sequence). The CDR3 length is 13 residues. The CDR3 loop reads CATLGLSTDTQYF.

J is TRBJ1-2 and V is TRBV5-1; TCRdb returns TRBD1, unconfirmable since there is no DNA. The CDR3 sequence is 13 residues long. CDR1 SGHRS and CDR2 YFSETQ come from the germline V gene. The CDR3 loop is CASSWDRDFGYTF.

Frequency places this clonotype as medium-sized (0.01 to 0.1%). This sequence joins TRBV19 and TRBJ2-1; TCRdb designates TRBD1, a call that cannot be tested without DNA. The CDR3 extends over 12 amino acids. Germline V gene lookup returns CDR1 LNHDA and CDR2 SQIVND (reference sequence). The CDR3 loop reads CASSYRDHEQFF.